This T cell receptor beta chain was documented in a study of control samples from healthy donors and cancer patients. Clones were read by immunoSEQ multiplex PCR, and TCRdb kept only the in-frame ones, dropping some. There are some 130,000 clones in the sample; 90% to 95% occur only once, and under 2% lies in the top ten. V was shortened by 3 bases and J by 1 base, with 13 bases between the two germline ends. Per the germline V gene, CDR1 is SGDLS and CDR2 is YYNGEE. This CDR3 has 16 amino acids. The chain combines TRBV9 with TRBJ2-2; D may be TRBD1 or TRBD2 (6 bases each). The specimen was PBMCs. This TCR derives from a man in his forties or fifties with head and neck cancer. The CDR3 region is CASSGGATGNTGELFF. The CDR3, as DNA: TGTGCCAGCAGCGGGGGGGCGACAGGGAACACCGGGGAGCTGTTTTTT.